A single sample is the source of the 14 T cell receptor beta chains below, sequenced in a study of T cells in Graves' hyperthyroidism and ophthalmopathy. The CDR3 regions of TCR beta were amplified from RNA transcripts. During a first-round RT-PCR of the TCR CDR3, the HTBI primer set was used. TCRdb reanalysed the multiplex PCR reads using MiXCR and keeps one entry per CDR3 protein. Here the sample spans over 350,000 distinct CDR3 sequences, approximately 17% being singletons. Sequenced sample: blood. The receptors were gathered from a man between 18 and 35 years old with Graves' ophthalmopathy.

This clonotype was counted at least ten times. V usage is TRBV12-3 or TRBV12-4 and J usage is TRBJ1-5; D not certain. V was pared by 5 bases and J by 9 bases, with 17 bases between. The CDR3 has 14 residues. The CDR3 sequence is CASSRKTDSAPQHF. The CDR3 DNA is TGTGCCAGCAGTCGCAAGACTGATTCAGCGCCCCAGCATTTT.

This clonotype was counted many times. V gene TRBV9 combines with J gene TRBJ1-1; D may be TRBD1 (6 bases). The germline V and J ends were trimmed by 5 bases and 2 bases, with 22 bases remaining between them. Germline loops: CDR1 SGDLS, CDR2 YYNGEE. There are 17 residues in the CDR3. Here the CDR3 DNA reads TGTGCCAGCAGAAAGATGTCCCTACAGGGCACAAACACTGAAGCTTTCTTT. It specifies CASRKMSLQGTNTEAFF.

The chain employs TRBV27 and TRBJ2-2; 12 bases fit TRBD2. Trimming at V came to 0 bases and at J to 4 bases, leaving 12 bases not matched to a gene. Germline values: CDR1 MNHEY, CDR2 SMNVEV (reference sequence). This CDR3 spans 20 amino acids. CDR3 sequence (DNA): TGTGCCAGCAGTTTATCCTGGGGACTAGCGGGTCCCCGGGGCACCGGGGAGCTGTTTTTT. Protein: CASSLSWGLAGPRGTGELFF.

The chain joins TRBV5-1 to TRBJ1-5; D is unresolved. V lost 0 bases, J lost 3 bases, and 10 bases lay in between. The length of the CDR3 is 15 residues. Germline-derived CDR1 and CDR2 are SGHRS and YFSETQ. DNA for the CDR3: TGCGCCAGCAGCTTGGCCGGACTACTCAATCAGCCCCAGCATTTT. Its translation is CASSLAGLLNQPQHF.

The chain recombines TRBV9 with TRBJ2-1, with TRBD1 matching over 10 bases. J was trimmed by 6 bases and V by 4 bases; bases with no gene match: 7. This CDR3 spans 15 amino acids. Per germline, CDR1 SGDLS and CDR2 YYNGEE. CDR3 in amino acids: CASSPGTGALNEQFF. CDR3 nucleotide sequence: TGTGCCAGCAGCCCGGGGACAGGGGCGCTCAATGAGCAGTTCTTC.

This clonotype was detected a few times. CDR3 region: CATSRVGSYQETQYF. The CDR3 nucleotides are TGTGCCACCAGCAGAGTGGGTTCGTACCAAGAGACCCAGTACTTC. V usage is TRBV15 and J usage is TRBJ2-5; unclear D gene. Deletions cut 1 base from V and 0 bases from J, with 9 bases between. This CDR3 is 15 amino acids long. CDR1 and CDR2 (germline): LNHNV, YYDKDF (reference sequence).

In DNA, the CDR3 is TGCAGCGTTGCGGGAACTAGCGGGGGGACCTACGAGCAGTACTTC. The encoded protein is CSVAGTSGGTYEQYF. The gene calls are TRBV29-1 and TRBJ2-7, with 12 bases lining up with TRBD2. V was clipped by 4 bases and J by 2 bases; unmatched bases: 6. The CDR3 length is 15 residues. The germline gives CDR1 SQVTM, CDR2 ANQGSEA.

To note about this clonotype: An end of the junction does not agree with germline; a read error may underlie this. The CDR3 DNA is TGCGCCAGCAGCCCGAGAGGACCAGAAGAGACCCAGTACTTC. This gives the protein CASSPRGPEETQYF. This chain uses TRBV7-9 with TRBJ2-5; D gene ambiguous. This CDR3 spans 14 amino acids. Germline V lookup: CDR1 SEHNR, CDR2 FQNEAQ (reference sequence).

As for this clonotype: One base away lies a much larger clone, so this may be a sequencing read error. V and J are TRBV20-1 and TRBJ1-1; D may be TRBD1 (5 bases). CDR1 DFQATT and CDR2 SNEGSKA come from the germline V gene (reference sequence). This CDR3 spans 12 amino acids. Trimming cost V 7 bases and J 4 bases, with 13 bases left between them. DNA of the CDR3: TGCAGTGTTCAGGGAATGAGCACTGAAGCTTTCTTT. Encoded protein: CSVQGMSTEAFF.

The chain joins TRBV5-1 to TRBJ1-2; D not certain. CDR1 and CDR2 from the germline V gene are SGHRS and YFSETQ. Trimming left V 0 bases short and J 8 bases short, with 8 bases between. The CDR3 is 12 residues long. CDR3 protein: CASSLAEEGYTF. Here the CDR3 DNA reads TGCGCCAGCAGCTTGGCGGAGGAAGGCTACACCTTC.

In this sample, this clonotype turned up a few times. The chain couples TRBV15 to TRBJ1-3, with D uncertain. V gave up 0 bases and J gave up 0 bases, with 6 bases separating them. Germline CDR1 reads LNHNV; CDR2 reads YYDKDF (reference sequence). This CDR3 is 15 amino acids long. CDR3 residues: CATSRDKGSGNTIYF. The CDR3 nucleotides read TGTGCCACCAGCAGAGATAAGGGCTCTGGAAACACCATATATTTT.

The chain is built from TRBV5-1 and TRBJ1-1, with D possibly TRBD1 on 6 matching bases. The CDR3 is 16 residues long. Germline V lookup: CDR1 SGHRS, CDR2 YFSETQ. Trimming pared 3 bases from V and 0 bases from J, leaving 15 bases between. The CDR3 region has the DNA TGCGCCAGCAGCTGGAGCAGGGGCGGGATGAACACTGAAGCTTTCTTT. Encoded protein: CASSWSRGGMNTEAFF.

This clonotype showed up many times. V and J are TRBV27 and TRBJ1-6; D is perhaps TRBD1 (6 bases). V shed 7 bases and J shed 10 bases, with 14 bases lying between them. This CDR3 is built from 13 residues. From germline, CDR1 is MNHEY and CDR2 SMNVEV (reference sequence). CDR3 sequence: CASKEQGRSPLHF. The CDR3 DNA reads as TGTGCCAGCAAGGAGCAGGGGCGATCACCCCTCCACTTT.

This clonotype has just a few counts. This rearrangement joins TRBV5-4 to TRBJ2-7; 9 bases are a match to TRBD1. The CDR3 is 15 amino acids. Germline loops: CDR1 SGHNT, CDR2 YYREEE (reference sequence). With V trimmed by 3 bases and J by 5 bases, 9 bases remained unmatched. In DNA, the CDR3 is TGTGCCAGCAGCTCCCCGGGGGACAGGGACGACGAGCAGTACTTC. Its protein is CASSSPGDRDDEQYF.